This TCR beta chain was recovered during a study of OX40 agonist ivuxolimab in advanced cancers. In the study overall: In this trial design, patients received ivuxolimab intravenously at 0.01 to 10 mg/kg every 2 weeks.

The table came from immunoSEQ multiplex PCR; TCRdb's copy has only in-frame clones and leaves some out. The sample includes over 10,000 clones, around 83% seen only once; the top ten take approximately 45%. The CDR3 consists of 13 residues. Germline loops: CDR1 ENHRY, CDR2 SYGVKD. Trimming stripped 6 bases from V and 1 base from J, with 10 bases between. The TCR comes from an adult with an advanced solid tumor such as melanoma, head and neck, liver or kidney cancer. Sample: CD4+ or CD8+ T cells sorted from blood, taken in a trial of the OX40 agonist ivuxolimab. This chain links TRBV10-3 with TRBJ2-7, with a tentative D call TRBD1 (6 bases). CDR3 loop: CAISPTGSYEQYF. CDR3 in DNA: TGTGCCATCAGCCCAACAGGGTCCTACGAGCAGTACTTC.